This is a list of T cell receptor beta chains from one sample in a study of a mutant IDH1 vaccine in newly diagnosed glioma. Their specific antigens are unknown. Data came from immunoSEQ multiplex PCR; TCRdb stores just in-frame clones and leaves some out. The data contain 110,000 or so clones, around 90% of them singletons. The sample consisted of PBMCs, taken from a glioma patient whose treatment included an IDH1 peptide vaccine. These receptor sequences come from a woman aged 45-60 years with glioma. Each CDR3 is given with its conserved first and last residue. The D gene is left open where the match is weak. Size is omitted from some rows. Given values are once, few, many or a class for expanded clones.

TRBD2,TRBJ2-7,NA,TRBV30,CAWSGASGSYEQYF,TGTGCCTGGAGTGGGGCTAGCGGTTCCTACGAGCAGTACTTC
NA,TRBJ1-5,NA,TRBV28,CASIPRYSNQPQHF,TGTGCCAGCATCCCCCGTTATAGCAATCAGCCCCAGCATTTT
TRBD2,TRBJ2-7,NA,TRBV5-1,CASSLDGRAAYEQYF,TGCGCCAGCAGCTTGGACGGGAGGGCGGCATACGAGCAGTACTTC
NA,TRBJ2-3,NA,TRBV11-2,CASSLAPVAPDTQYF,TGTGCCAGCAGCTTAGCTCCCGTGGCACCAGATACGCAGTATTTT
TRBD2,TRBJ2-1,once,TRBV2,CASKASGREGQFF,TGTGCCAGCAAGGCTAGCGGGAGGGAAGGGCAGTTCTTC
NA,TRBJ1-4,NA,TRBV30,CACPSKSDINEKLFF,TGTGCCTGCCCGTCTAAAAGCGATATTAATGAAAAACTGTTTTTT
NA,TRBJ2-2,NA,TRBV28,CASSLYTPTGELFF,TGTGCCAGCAGTCTCTACACACCTACCGGGGAGCTGTTTTTT
NA,TRBJ2-4,NA,TRBV5-5,CASSLGEAKNIQYF,TGTGCCAGCAGTCTAGGGGAGGCCAAAAACATTCAGTACTTC
NA,TRBJ1-4,NA,TRBV4-1,CASSRLGGNTNEKLFF,TGCGCCAGCAGCCGATTAGGGGGGAATACTAATGAAAAACTGTTTTTT
NA,TRBJ2-5,NA,TRBV27,CASSFRETQYF,TGTGCCAGCAGTTTTCGAGAGACCCAGTACTTC
TRBD1,TRBJ1-4,NA,TRBV2,CASSRGPGEKLFF,TGTGCCAGCAGCAGGGGGCCTGGGGAAAAACTGTTTTTT
NA,TRBJ2-7,NA,TRBV28,CASIGGPYEQYF,TGTGCCAGCATTGGGGGCCCCTACGAGCAGTACTTC
NA,TRBJ2-2,NA,TRBV10-2,CASSPQEFETGELFF,TGCGCCAGCAGCCCTCAGGAGTTCGAGACCGGGGAGCTGTTTTTT
NA,TRBJ2-7,NA,TRBV11-3,CASSLDTDYEQYF,TGTGCCAGCAGCCTGGACACAGACTACGAGCAGTACTTC
NA,TRBJ2-1,NA,TRBV19,CASSQVSYNEQFF,TGTGCCAGTAGTCAAGTCTCCTACAATGAGCAGTTCTTC
NA,TRBJ1-1,NA,TRBV6-1,CASSEERFWTEAFF,TGTGCCAGCAGTGAAGAGAGGTTTTGGACTGAAGCTTTCTTT
TRBD2,TRBJ2-7,NA,TRBV15,CATSTFSGSYEQYF,TGTGCCACCAGCACCTTTAGCGGGAGCTACGAGCAGTACTTC
NA,TRBJ2-1,NA,TRBV6-1,CASSFIYEAYNEQFF,TGTGCCAGCAGTTTCATATATGAGGCCTACAATGAGCAGTTCTTC
TRBD1,TRBJ1-1,NA,TRBV19,CASSMSGTGNTEAFF,TGTGCCAGTAGTATGTCCGGGACAGGGAACACTGAAGCTTTCTTT
TRBD1,TRBJ2-5,few,TRBV10-3,CAISESQGAETQYF,TGTGCCATCAGTGAGTCGCAGGGGGCAGAGACCCAGTACTTC
NA,TRBJ1-3,NA,TRBV13,CASSLGLRGLSGNTIYF,TGTGCCAGCAGCTTAGGCCTTAGGGGACTCTCTGGAAACACCATATATTTT
TRBD2,TRBJ2-3,few,TRBV5-1,CASRREVGTDTQYF,TGCGCCAGCAGGCGGGAGGTAGGCACAGATACGCAGTATTTT
NA,TRBJ1-2,NA,TRBV23-1,CASSPDEGGGYTF,TGCGCCAGCAGTCCCGACGAGGGGGGCGGCTACACCTTC
TRBD1,TRBJ2-1,NA,TRBV7-6,CASSLVAGGSYNEQFF,TGTGCCAGCAGCTTAGTGGCAGGGGGTTCCTACAATGAGCAGTTCTTC
NA,TRBJ2-7,NA,TRBV28,CASRSVGSYEQYF,TGTGCCAGCAGGTCGGTCGGGTCCTACGAGCAGTACTTC
NA,TRBJ2-3,NA,TRBV6-1,CASSELGFTDTQYF,TGTGCCAGCAGTGAATTAGGGTTCACAGATACGCAGTATTTT
NA,TRBJ2-7,once,TRBV5-1,CASSLERAYEQYF,TGCGCCAGCAGCCTGGAGCGGGCCTACGAGCAGTACTTC
TRBD2,TRBJ2-3,NA,TRBV5-8,CASSVSSGSDTQYF,TGTGCCAGCAGCGTATCTAGCGGGTCAGATACGCAGTATTTT
NA,TRBJ1-1,NA,TRBV19,CASSKGTGWSFNTEAFF,TGTGCCAGTAGCAAAGGAACAGGGTGGTCCTTTAACACTGAAGCTTTCTTT
NA,TRBJ1-2,NA,TRBV7-3,CASSLSQGYGYTF,TGTGCCAGCAGCTTAAGCCAGGGGTACGGCTACACCTTC
TRBD1,TRBJ1-4,NA,TRBV6-5,CASSYRGRATNEKLFF,TGTGCCAGCAGTTACAGGGGGCGTGCAACTAATGAAAAACTGTTTTTT
TRBD1,TRBJ2-5,once,TRBV30,CAWSVERGLGETQYF,TGTGCCTGGAGTGTAGAGAGGGGGCTCGGGGAGACCCAGTACTTC
NA,TRBJ2-7,NA,TRBV15,CATSRMEGGRTEQYF,TGTGCCACCAGCCGCATGGAGGGGGGCCGTACGGAGCAGTACTTC
NA,TRBJ2-3,NA,TRBV19,CASSDLVLGGTDTQYF,TGTGCCAGTAGTGATCTAGTTCTGGGGGGCACAGATACGCAGTATTTT
NA,TRBJ2-7,NA,TRBV28,CASSYRTYEQYF,TGTGCCAGCAGTTACAGGACCTACGAGCAGTACTTC
NA,TRBJ1-6,few,TRBV6-1,CASRTEGLGRALHF,TGTGCCAGCAGAACCGAAGGGTTGGGTCGAGCCCTCCACTTT
NA,TRBJ1-2,NA,TRBV27,CASSLFATSYGYTF,TGTGCCAGCAGTTTATTCGCCACTTCCTATGGCTACACCTTC
TRBD1,TRBJ2-1,NA,TRBV5-1,CASSLGGQGNEQFF,TGCGCCAGCAGCTTGGGAGGACAGGGGAATGAGCAGTTCTTC
TRBD1,TRBJ1-1,few,TRBV19,CASSIWVTGANTEAFF,TGTGCCAGTAGTATCTGGGTGACAGGGGCGAACACTGAAGCTTTCTTT
TRBD1,TRBJ2-1,NA,TRBV5-4,CASSFPGGSYNEQFF,TGTGCCAGCAGTTTCCCAGGGGGATCCTACAATGAGCAGTTCTTC
NA,TRBJ1-1,NA,TRBV5-1,CASSPLPMNTEAFF,TGCGCCAGCAGCCCCCTACCCATGAACACTGAAGCTTTCTTT
NA,TRBJ1-2,NA,TRBV21-1,CASSKAGGHCLYGYTF,TGTGCCAGCAGCAAAGCCGGGGGACACTGCCTCTATGGCTACACCTTC
TRBD2,TRBJ2-1,NA,TRBV5-1,CASSGGGTSGDNEQFF,TGCGCCAGCAGCGGAGGAGGGACTAGCGGGGACAATGAGCAGTTCTTC
TRBD2,TRBJ2-1,NA,TRBV5-1,CASSLIGLAGMSSYNEQFF,TGCGCCAGCAGCTTAATCGGGCTAGCGGGGATGAGCTCCTACAATGAGCAGTTCTTC
TRBD1,TRBJ2-7,NA,TRBV13,CASSPAGGGASYEQYF,TGTGCCAGCAGCCCGGCAGGGGGCGGGGCTTCCTACGAGCAGTACTTC
NA,TRBJ1-4,once,TRBV6-5,CASRRQPTTNEKLFF,TGTGCCAGCAGGAGACAGCCTACAACTAATGAAAAACTGTTTTTT